This T cell receptor beta chain derives from a study of blood T cell repertoires in COVID-19. Study-wide background: COVID-19 samples from acute and convalescent phases originated in the United States, Italy and Spain. PBMCs, B-cell-depleted T cells, or T cells were the source of the cDNA or gDNA that made up the material.

Method: immunoSEQ multiplex PCR; TCRdb's copy keeps in-frame clones and lacks some. The data hold under 350,000 clones, with about 88% observed a single time. Only one count was recorded for this clone. J was trimmed by 5 bases and V by 6 bases; bases with no gene match: 14. In germline, CDR1 is MNHNY, CDR2 SVGAGI (reference sequence). The CDR3 loop spans 16 amino acids. The sequence derives from a man between 65 and 85 years old with acute or convalescent COVID-19. The chain recombines TRBV6-6 with TRBJ2-7, with 9 bases that match TRBD2. The sequenced sample consisted of peripheral blood. The DNA for the CDR3 is TGTGCCAGCAGCAACCTCTATGCGGGGGGGGTCGACGAGCAGTACTTC. Translating it yields CASSNLYAGGVDEQYF.